These 24 T cell receptor beta chains came from one sample sequenced in a study of OX40 agonist ivuxolimab in advanced cancers. This table comes from immunoSEQ multiplex PCR, and its TCRdb copy is limited to in-frame clones, with some not included. The sample includes 71,000 or so clones, about nine tenths of them seen just once. This material consisted of CD4+ or CD8+ T cells sorted from blood, taken in a trial of the OX40 agonist ivuxolimab. The receptors derive from an adult with an advanced solid tumor such as melanoma, head and neck, liver or kidney cancer.

V and J are TRBV6-5 and TRBJ1-2, with TRBD1 identical over 7 bases. The trim removed 6 bases at V and 6 bases at J, leaving 1 base unmatched. The CDR3 is 11 amino acids. Germline assignment: CDR1 MNHEY and CDR2 SVGAGI. CDR3 region: CASRQGNGYTF. The CDR3 DNA reads as TGTGCCAGCAGACAGGGGAATGGCTACACCTTC.

The rearrangement links TRBV5-1 to TRBJ1-1; 7 nucleotides align to TRBD1. Germline values: CDR1 SGHRS, CDR2 YFSETQ. The V gene end was trimmed by 3 bases and the J gene end by 3 bases; junction bases not matched to a gene: 11. The CDR3 runs to 16 residues. CDR3: CASSSDPTGAHTEAFF. Here the CDR3 DNA reads TGCGCCAGCAGCTCTGATCCCACAGGGGCTCACACTGAAGCTTTCTTT.

The chain uses TRBV19 and TRBJ1-2; TRBD1 agrees at 7 bases. This CDR3 region has 14 residues. V lost 8 bases, J lost 7 bases, and 13 bases stayed unmatched. Germline assignment: CDR1 LNHDA and CDR2 SQIVND (reference sequence). CDR3 residues: CASSGSRGRIGYTF. The CDR3 DNA sequence: TGTGCCAGTTCAGGGAGCAGGGGGAGGATTGGCTACACCTTC. Supplemented by reference TRBV19 and TRBJ1-2, the full variable domain reads DGGITQSPKYLFRKEGQNVTLSCEQNLNHDAMYWYRQDPGQGLRLIYYSQIVNDFQKGDIAEGYSVSREKKESFPLTVTSAQKNPTAFYLCASSGSRGRIGYTFGSGTRLTVV.

J is TRBJ1-6 and V is TRBV30, with no clear D. Germline lookup yields CDR1 GTSNPN and CDR2 SVGIG (reference sequence). V was trimmed by 3 bases and J by 0 bases, leaving 12 bases between them. This CDR3 spans 16 amino acids. The CDR3 reads CAWRRAHHSYNSPLHF. Here the CDR3 DNA reads TGTGCCTGGAGAAGGGCCCACCACTCCTATAATTCACCCCTCCACTTT.

This chain joins TRBV4-1 and TRBJ1-1; 8 positions match TRBD1. Losses at the gene ends were 1 base for V and 1 base for J; bases not matched to a gene: 2. The length of the CDR3 is 15 residues. CDR1 and CDR2 (germline): MGHRA, YSYEKL. The CDR3 DNA follows: TGCGCCAGCAGCCAAGTAGGACAGGGGAACACTGAAGCTTTCTTT. Amino acids: CASSQVGQGNTEAFF.

Of note for this clone: This CDR3 is also generated by other DNA sequences in the sample. The chain employs TRBV7-9 and TRBJ2-7, with no clear D. Germline CDR1 reads SEHNR; CDR2 reads FQNEAQ (reference sequence). V shed 2 bases and J shed 1 base, with 0 bases lying between them. The length of the CDR3 is 11 residues. The CDR3 DNA reads as TGTGCCAGCAGCTTATCCTACGAGCAGTACTTC. Translation gives CASSLSYEQYF.

The chain couples TRBV7-8 to TRBJ1-1; D might be TRBD1 (5 bases). This CDR3 spans 13 amino acids. Deletions cut 5 bases from V and 10 bases from J, with 17 bases between. Germline CDR1 and CDR2: SGHVS and FQNEAQ. In nucleotides, the CDR3 is TGTGCCAGCAGCCCCAGGGCAGGTCCCAGAGCTTTCTTT. Protein sequence: CASSPRAGPRAFF.

In its sample, this clone was seen once. The genes are TRBV7-9 and TRBJ1-1; D ambiguous. This CDR3 region has 13 residues. V lost 1 base to trimming and J lost 4 bases, with 7 bases between them. Germline V lookup: CDR1 SEHNR, CDR2 FQNEAQ (reference sequence). The CDR3 region has the DNA TGTGCCAGCAGCTTAGACCCGACCACTGAAGCTTTCTTT. This translates into CASSLDPTTEAFF.

The chain has TRBV5-1 and TRBJ1-2; D gene unclear. The germline CDR1 and CDR2 sequences are SGHRS and YFSETQ. Deletions cut 0 bases from V and 4 bases from J, with 10 bases between. The CDR3 loop spans 14 amino acids. The DNA for the CDR3 is TGCGCCAGCAGCTTGGATCCGGGATTCTATGGCTACACCTTC. Protein sequence: CASSLDPGFYGYTF.

CDR3 region: CASSVDRVPGGGYNEQFF. DNA for the CDR3: TGTGCCAGCAGTGTTGACCGGGTTCCAGGCGGGGGGTACAATGAGCAGTTCTTC. The chain couples TRBV6-1 to TRBJ2-1, with 8 bases fitting TRBD2. This CDR3 has 18 amino acids. Germline V CDR1 and CDR2: MNHNS, SASEGT. Losses at the gene ends were 4 bases for V and 4 bases for J; bases not matched to a gene: 15.

The chain has TRBV11-2 and TRBJ2-5; D gene ambiguous. Germline-derived CDR1 and CDR2 are SGHAT and FQNNGV. The V end was cut by 1 base, the J end by 4 bases, with 10 bases between. The CDR3 sequence is 14 residues long. The CDR3 DNA sequence: TGTGCCAGCAGCTTAGCTCAATTAGGAGAGACCCAGTACTTC. Amino acid sequence: CASSLAQLGETQYF.

This rearrangement joins TRBV11-3 to TRBJ2-4; D is possibly TRBD2 (5 bases). The V end lost 5 bases, the J end lost 15 bases, and 20 bases lay between the germline ends. The CDR3 contains 13 residues. In germline, CDR1 is SGHNT, CDR2 YENEEA. The CDR3, as DNA: TGTGCCAGCAGCCGGTCGGTGGACGGCGGGCCGTACTTC. It specifies CASSRSVDGGPYF. The entire variable domain, with the rest obtained from reference TRBV11-3 and TRBJ2-4, is as follows: EAGVVQSPRYKIIEKKQPVAFWCNPISGHNTLYWYLQNLGQGPELLIRYENEEAVDDSQLPKDRFSAERLKGVDSTLKIQPAELGDSAVYLCASSRSVDGGPYFGAGTRLSVL.

This chain links TRBV11-3 with TRBJ2-7; D is ambiguous. Germline V CDR1 and CDR2: SGHNT, YENEEA. V was cut by 3 bases and J by 1 base, with 13 bases left in between. This CDR3 has 15 residues. The CDR3 protein is CASSFRSLESYEQYF. In DNA form, the CDR3 reads TGTGCCAGCAGCTTTCGCTCGCTAGAGTCCTACGAGCAGTACTTC.

V is TRBV29-1 and J is TRBJ2-1, with 7 bases that match TRBD2. Losses at the gene ends were 5 bases for V and 7 bases for J; bases not matched to a gene: 5. The germline gives CDR1 SQVTM, CDR2 ANQGSEA. The CDR3 runs 12 residues. The CDR3 DNA is TGCAGCGTTAACTGGGGGGGGAATGAGCAGTTCTTC. Its translation: CSVNWGGNEQFF.

The V gene is TRBV19, the J gene TRBJ2-1; 7 positions agree with TRBD1. J was trimmed by 4 bases and V by 8 bases; bases with no gene match: 11. This CDR3 contains 15 residues. In germline, CDR1 is LNHDA, CDR2 SQIVND (reference sequence). CDR3 amino acids: CASLRQGSSYNEQFF. CDR3 nucleotides: TGTGCCAGTCTGCGACAGGGCTCCTCTTACAATGAGCAGTTCTTC.

The J gene is TRBJ2-7, the V gene TRBV10-2, with D tentatively TRBD1 (6 bases). V lost 3 bases to trimming and J lost 6 bases, with 6 bases between them. The germline gives CDR1 WSHSY, CDR2 SAAADI. This CDR3 contains 11 residues. CDR3 nucleotides: TGCGCCAGCAGTGAAGGGGGCGAGCAGTACTTC. Translated: CASSEGGEQYF.

This clone has just a few counts. This chain links TRBV18 with TRBJ2-3; possibly TRBD1 for D (6 bases). V dropped 5 bases and J dropped 2 bases, with 17 bases sitting between them. This CDR3 is 16 amino acids long. CDR1 is KGHSH and CDR2 is LQKENI in the germline V gene. This CDR3 is CASSSGHQGYTDTQYF. In nucleotides, the CDR3 is TGTGCCAGCTCATCGGGGCACCAGGGGTACACAGATACGCAGTATTTT.

V gene TRBV7-2 combines with J gene TRBJ2-7, with 7 positions matching TRBD1. CDR1 SGHTA and CDR2 FQGNSA come from the germline V gene. The CDR3 length is 14 residues. V trimming: 5 bases; J trimming: 5 bases; junction bases outside the gene matches: 9. The CDR3 DNA reads as TGTGCCAGCAGCGTCCAAAAAGGGGGCCACGAGCAGTACTTC. This sequence encodes CASSVQKGGHEQYF.

This clone was counted a few times. The rearrangement uses TRBV2 and TRBJ2-4, with a possible D match to TRBD1 (5 bases). The CDR3 consists of 17 residues. The germline V gene has CDR1 SNHLY and CDR2 FYNNEI. V was shortened by 3 bases and J by 0 bases, with 15 bases between the two germline ends. CDR3 loop: CASSDLTDPIAKNIQYF. The CDR3 nucleotides are TGTGCCAGCAGTGACTTGACAGACCCAATAGCCAAAAACATTCAGTACTTC.

This clone was counted a few times. The chain uses TRBV7-9 and TRBJ2-3; 12 bases map to TRBD2. V lost 2 bases and J lost 6; bases outside the gene matches: 15. This CDR3 has 19 amino acids. Germline lookup yields CDR1 SEHNR and CDR2 FQNEAQ (reference sequence). In DNA, the CDR3 is TGTGCCAGCAGCTTACCCCAGCGGACTAGCGGGGCCCATGTGGATACGCAGTATTTT. Translated: CASSLPQRTSGAHVDTQYF.

The genes are TRBV7-9 and TRBJ2-3; the D is unclear. The CDR3 spans 14 residues. Trimming took 5 bases from V and 2 from J, leaving 11 bases between them. Germline CDR1 and CDR2: SEHNR and FQNEAQ (reference sequence). The CDR3 loop is CASSPPRPTDTQYF. The CDR3 DNA follows: TGTGCCAGCAGCCCCCCTCGACCCACAGATACGCAGTATTTT.

This clone turned up a few times. The chain links TRBV11-3 to TRBJ2-7; no clear D. The ends were cut back, 2 bases at V and 2 bases at J, with 10 bases in the middle. The length of the CDR3 is 14 residues. Germline-derived CDR1 and CDR2 are SGHNT and YENEEA. Written as DNA, the CDR3 is TGTGCCAGCAGCTTATTTGCAGGAGCCTACGAGCAGTACTTC. This codes for CASSLFAGAYEQYF.

The chain has TRBV18 and TRBJ1-1, with a possible D match to TRBD1 (5 bases). The V end lost 3 bases, the J end lost 6 bases, and 14 bases lay between the germline ends. CDR1 is KGHSH, CDR2 LQKENI, per germline. The CDR3 runs 14 residues. The CDR3 sequence is CASSPRGEGSEAFF. The CDR3 DNA reads TGTGCCAGCTCACCGCGGGGGGAAGGTTCTGAAGCTTTCTTT. Together with reference TRBV18 and TRBJ1-1, the CDR3 gives the full variable domain: NAGVMQNPRHLVRRRGQEARLRCSPMKGHSHVYWYRQLPEEGLKFMVYLQKENIIDESGMPKERFSAEFPKEGPSILRIQQVVRGDSAAYFCASSPRGEGSEAFFGQGTRLTVV.

This clone was seen just once. The J gene is TRBJ1-2, the V gene TRBV7-2; D is unclear. Germline lookup yields CDR1 SGHTA and CDR2 FQGNSA. V shed 1 base and J shed 5 bases, with 11 bases lying between them. This CDR3 spans 14 amino acids. DNA for the CDR3: TGTGCCAGCAGCTTAGAGCGGGAGGTATATGGCTACACCTTC. Amino acid sequence: CASSLEREVYGYTF.